A single sample gave rise to the 30 T cell receptor beta chains below, sequenced in a study of blood T cell repertoires in COVID-19. This table comes from immunoSEQ multiplex PCR, and its TCRdb copy is limited to in-frame clones, with some not included. The data show about 58,000 clones, with 92% seen just once and around 4.3% held by the top ten. Sequenced: peripheral blood. All receptors come from a man aged 45-65 years with active COVID-19.

The chain combines TRBV4-2 with TRBJ2-2; D not resolved. This CDR3 spans 13 amino acids. CDR1 LGHNA and CDR2 YNFKEQ come from the germline V gene. The germline V and J ends were trimmed by 3 bases and 6 bases, with 8 bases remaining between them. In DNA form, the CDR3 reads TGTGCCAGCAGCCACTTATCTCCCGGGGAGCTGTTTTTT. Encoded protein: CASSHLSPGELFF.

The J gene is TRBJ1-4, the V gene TRBV28; no reliable D call. Germline V gives CDR1 MDHEN, CDR2 SYDVKM. V was shortened by 3 bases and J by 8 bases, with 13 bases between the two germline ends. The CDR3 sequence is 14 residues long. CDR3 sequence (DNA): TGTGCCAGCAGTTTCACTTACTTGGGCGAAAAACTGTTTTTT. Translation gives CASSFTYLGEKLFF.

This chain joins TRBV2 and TRBJ2-1; TRBD2 agrees at 10 bases. CDR1 SNHLY and CDR2 FYNNEI come from the germline V gene. V shed 0 bases, J shed 0 bases, and the junction held 11 bases outside the gene matches. CDR3 length: 20 amino acids. The CDR3 sequence: CASSEAGSGRPRSSYNEQFF. In nucleotides, the CDR3 is TGTGCCAGCAGTGAAGCTGGTAGCGGGAGGCCGAGGAGCTCCTACAATGAGCAGTTCTTC. Full variable domain (remainder filled in from reference TRBV2 and TRBJ2-1): EPEVTQTPSHQVTQMGQEVILRCVPISNHLYFYWYRQILGQKVEFLVSFYNNEISEKSEIFDDQFSVERPDGSNFTLKIRSTKLEDSAMYFCASSEAGSGRPRSSYNEQFFGPGTRLTVL.

V usage is TRBV7-2 and J usage is TRBJ2-3, with D possibly being TRBD1 (5 bases). This CDR3 has 15 residues. Germline CDR1 SGHTA, CDR2 FQGNSA. V dropped 1 base and J dropped 2 bases, with 10 bases sitting between them. This CDR3 reads CASSLDRILTDTQYF. The DNA for the CDR3 is TGTGCCAGCAGCTTAGACAGGATCCTCACAGATACGCAGTATTTT.

The CDR3 bases are TGTGCCAGCAGCTTATGGGGCAGGGGGTACGAGAATGAAGAGACCCAGTACTTC. Translating it yields CASSLWGRGYENEETQYF. The chain links TRBV7-2 to TRBJ2-5; 7 bases fit TRBD1. The CDR3 covers 18 residues. The ends lost 2 bases at V and 3 bases at J; junction bases unmatched: 15. The germline V gene has CDR1 SGHTA and CDR2 FQGNSA.

The gene calls are TRBV5-3 and TRBJ1-1, with 7 bases aligning to TRBD1. TRBV5-3 is reported as an ORF; its role is uncertain. This CDR3 is built from 19 residues. With V trimmed by 2 bases and J by 2 bases, 18 bases remained unmatched. Written as DNA, the CDR3 is TGTGCCAGAAGCTTTACGAGGGCGAACAGGGGCAGTCAAAACACTGAAGCTTTCTTT. Amino acid sequence: CARSFTRANRGSQNTEAFF.

This clone was detected only a few times. The V gene is TRBV7-8, the J gene TRBJ1-3; D call uncertain. Germline loops: CDR1 SGHVS, CDR2 FQNEAQ. This CDR3 region has 17 residues. V was shortened by 1 base and J by 0 bases, with 13 bases between the two germline ends. CDR3 in amino acids: CASSLGVFQTSGNTIYF. The CDR3 bases are TGTGCCAGCAGCTTAGGAGTCTTCCAAACCTCTGGAAACACCATATATTTT.

CDR3 in amino acids: CSVEVSQNTEAFF. CDR3 sequence (DNA): TGCAGCGTTGAAGTTTCCCAGAACACTGAAGCTTTCTTT. V and J are TRBV29-1 and TRBJ1-1; D gene unclear. V was clipped by 1 base and J by 1 base, with 7 bases between them. The germline CDR1 and CDR2 sequences are SQVTM and ANQGSEA. This CDR3 spans 13 amino acids.

V gene TRBV18 combines with J gene TRBJ1-1; D remains ambiguous. Deletions cut 0 bases from V and 3 bases from J, with 17 bases between. CDR1 and CDR2 (germline): KGHSH, LQKENI. This CDR3 spans 17 amino acids. CDR3 bases: TGTGCCAGCTCACCACCGAGGGAGGGTAAGCGCCACACTGAAGCTTTCTTT. Protein: CASSPPREGKRHTEAFF.

The table lists this clone with a count of one. CDR3 nucleotides: TGTGCCAGCAGCTCGGGACTAGCCGAACAGTACTTC. Translation: CASSSGLAEQYF. The chain joins TRBV2 to TRBJ2-7; 9 bases agree with TRBD2. With 6 bases clipped from V and 10 bases from J, the junction kept 7 bases outside the gene matches. Looked up from germline, CDR1 is SNHLY and CDR2 is FYNNEI. This CDR3 is built from 12 residues.

The rearrangement links TRBV27 to TRBJ2-7, with D unresolved. The germline gives CDR1 MNHEY, CDR2 SMNVEV (reference sequence). With 5 bases removed from V and 0 bases from J, the gap between germline ends came to 11 bases. The CDR3 has 14 amino acids. The CDR3 here is CASSPDTISYEQYF. CDR3 coding DNA: TGTGCCAGCAGTCCCGACACCATCTCCTACGAGCAGTACTTC.

V is TRBV12-3 or TRBV12-4 and J is TRBJ1-2; possibly TRBD1 for D (6 bases). The CDR3 loop spans 13 amino acids. The V end lost 5 bases, the J end lost 8 bases, and 15 bases lay between the germline ends. The CDR3 nucleotides read TGTGCCAGCAGTGGACAGCCGCTCCGGGGCTACACCTTC. This codes for CASSGQPLRGYTF.

The table lists this clone with a few counts. The V call is TRBV6-5, the J call TRBJ1-6; possibly TRBD1 for D (5 bases). V lost 8 bases and J 9 bases, leaving 20 bases between the germline ends. The germline gives CDR1 MNHEY, CDR2 SVGAGI. The CDR3 loop spans 15 amino acids. In DNA, the CDR3 is TGTGCCAGCGTACGAGACGGGGGAGGAGGTTCACCCCTCCACTTT. As protein: CASVRDGGGGSPLHF.

The chain couples TRBV5-6 to TRBJ2-2; possible D gene TRBD1, 6 bases. Germline CDR1 is SGHDT and CDR2 is YYEEEE. V was cut by 2 bases and J by 8 bases, with 16 bases left in between. This CDR3 comprises 15 residues. The CDR3 is CASSFPTGRGGELFF. CDR3 DNA: TGTGCCAGCAGCTTCCCTACAGGGCGCGGGGGGGAGCTGTTTTTT.

The chain is built from TRBV2 and TRBJ2-2; 8 bases align to TRBD1. The CDR3 totals 13 residues. Trimming took 10 bases from V and 7 from J; bases not matched to a gene: 8. CDR1 is SNHLY, CDR2 FYNNEI, per germline. Here the CDR3 DNA reads TGTGCCACAAAGCAGGGGGCAAGCGGGGAGCTGTTTTTT. Its translation: CATKQGASGELFF. Supplemented by reference TRBV2 and TRBJ2-2, the full variable domain reads EPEVTQTPSHQVTQMGQEVILRCVPISNHLYFYWYRQILGQKVEFLVSFYNNEISEKSEIFDDQFSVERPDGSNFTLKIRSTKLEDSAMYFCATKQGASGELFFGEGSRLTVL.

V gene TRBV6-5 combines with J gene TRBJ1-2; D gene uncertain. The CDR3 has 14 amino acids. V shed 6 bases and J shed 4 bases, with 15 bases lying between them. Germline CDR1 and CDR2: MNHEY and SVGAGI. The CDR3: CASSTPGLSYGYTF. The CDR3 bases are TGTGCCAGCAGCACTCCGGGATTGAGCTATGGCTACACCTTC.

This clone was counted once. Different DNA sequences within this sample yield the same CDR3. This chain joins TRBV4-2 and TRBJ2-7; 8 nucleotides agree with TRBD2. Germline-derived CDR1 and CDR2 are LGHNA and YNFKEQ. V shed 0 bases, J shed 1 base, and the junction held 5 bases outside the gene matches. CDR3 length: 16 residues. As DNA, the CDR3 is TGTGCCAGCAGCCAAGAATACCCGGGAGGGTCCTACGAGCAGTACTTC. Residues: CASSQEYPGGSYEQYF.

This chain uses TRBV9 with TRBJ2-2; TRBD2 aligns across 10 bases. V lost 0 bases to trimming and J lost 5 bases; unmatched junction nucleotides: 7. In germline, CDR1 is SGDLS, CDR2 YYNGEE. There are 17 residues in the CDR3. The CDR3 nucleotides are TGTGCCAGCAGCGTAGCCGCTAGCGGGAGTGGAACCGGGGAGCTGTTTTTT. It encodes CASSVAASGSGTGELFF.

The chain has TRBV18 and TRBJ2-7; a weak D match, TRBD1 (5 bases). Germline-derived CDR1 and CDR2 are KGHSH and LQKENI. V gave up 6 bases and J gave up 3 bases, with 9 bases separating them. The CDR3 totals 12 residues. The CDR3 DNA follows: TGTGCCAGCTCCGCGACAGACTACGAGCAGTACTTC. It is translated as CASSATDYEQYF.

This chain uses TRBV9 with TRBJ1-4, with D possibly being TRBD1 (5 bases). V dropped 2 bases and J dropped 8 bases, with 13 bases sitting between them. The V gene's germline CDR1 is SGDLS and CDR2 YYNGEE. CDR3 length: 14 residues. CDR3 sequence: CASSVGQGAEKLFF. The CDR3, as DNA: TGTGCCAGCAGCGTGGGTCAGGGTGCGGAAAAACTGTTTTTT.

The chain has TRBV30 and TRBJ2-7; D is possibly TRBD1 (5 bases). Trimming stripped 5 bases from V and 3 bases from J, with 17 bases between. From germline, CDR1 is GTSNPN and CDR2 SVGIG (reference sequence). The CDR3 contains 14 residues. The chain's CDR3 is CAWVAAGRIYEQYF. In nucleotides, the CDR3 is TGTGCCTGGGTGGCGGCAGGGCGCATCTACGAGCAGTACTTC.

CDR3 region: CASSLVDRDDNEQYF. The DNA of the CDR3 is TGTGCCAGCAGCTTGGTCGACAGGGACGACAACGAGCAGTACTTC. The chain has TRBV5-6 and TRBJ2-7; the match to TRBD1 covers 7 bases. After removal of 0 bases from V and 5 bases from J, the junction contained 8 bases not matched to a gene. This CDR3 has 15 amino acids. Germline assignment: CDR1 SGHDT and CDR2 YYEEEE.

The chain recombines TRBV28 with TRBJ1-5; D possibly corresponds to TRBD1 (5 bases). V lost 1 base and J lost 10, with 20 bases in between. The germline V gene encodes CDR1 MDHEN and CDR2 SYDVKM. CDR3 length: 16 residues. The CDR3 sequence: CASSLSWGPGDPPQHF. CDR3 nucleotide sequence: TGTGCCAGCAGTTTATCTTGGGGTCCGGGGGACCCTCCCCAGCATTTT.

This clone was counted a single time. The rearrangement links TRBV7-3 to TRBJ2-3; TRBD2 might be the D (5 bases). V was cut by 7 bases and J by 5 bases, with 16 bases left in between. Germline loops: CDR1 SGHTA, CDR2 FQGTGA. CDR3 length equals 14 residues. The CDR3 loop is CASKKGSGEDTQYF. As DNA, the CDR3 is TGTGCCAGCAAGAAAGGGAGCGGCGAAGATACGCAGTATTTT.

The chain employs TRBV7-2 and TRBJ2-2; D may be TRBD2 (7 bases). CDR1 SGHTA and CDR2 FQGNSA come from the germline V gene. The CDR3 spans 16 residues. V was shortened by 5 bases and J by 1 base, with 14 bases between the two germline ends. The CDR3 DNA sequence: TGTGCCAGCAGCCTCGCGGGGGCGGGGAACACCGGGGAGCTGTTTTTT. Encoded protein: CASSLAGAGNTGELFF.

The chain joins TRBV6-5 to TRBJ2-7; tentative D call: TRBD1 (6 bases). The CDR3 runs to 15 residues. Germline CDR1 and CDR2: MNHEY and SVGAGI. V lost 5 bases to trimming and J lost 2 bases, with 16 bases between them. The CDR3 coding sequence is TGTGCCAGCAGTCCCACCGGGACATTACCCTACGAGCAGTACTTC. It is translated as CASSPTGTLPYEQYF.

This chain links TRBV10-3 with TRBJ1-2; TRBD1 agrees at 9 bases. Trimming at V came to 7 bases and at J to 14 bases, leaving 17 bases not matched to a gene. CDR1 is ENHRY, CDR2 SYGVKD, per germline. This CDR3 is 14 amino acids long. The DNA for the CDR3 is TGTGCCATCACCTTGGGACAGGGTGTAAGGGCTCTAACCTTC. Its protein is CAITLGQGVRALTF.

This chain joins TRBV6-1 and TRBJ1-4; 10 bases line up with TRBD1. The CDR3 is made up of 16 amino acids. V lost 1 base, J lost 7 bases, and 6 bases stayed unmatched. CDR1 and CDR2 from the germline V gene are MNHNS and SASEGT. CDR3 region: CASSEEGGQGSEKLFF. CDR3 nucleotides: TGTGCCAGCAGTGAAGAAGGGGGACAGGGGTCTGAAAAACTGTTTTTT.

The chain links TRBV19 to TRBJ1-5; D ambiguous. Trimming left V 5 bases short and J 0 bases short, with 11 bases between. The CDR3 loop spans 15 amino acids. The germline V gene has CDR1 LNHDA and CDR2 SQIVND (reference sequence). CDR3 DNA: TGTGCCAGTAGTTTCGCGGGTTATAGCAATCAGCCCCAGCATTTT. Residues: CASSFAGYSNQPQHF.

This clone was found a few times. CDR3 sequence (DNA): TGTGCCAGCAGCTTGGCCCCTGGGAACACTGAAGCTTTCTTT. The encoded protein is CASSLAPGNTEAFF. The rearrangement joins TRBV11-2 to TRBJ1-1; D remains ambiguous. The CDR3 extends over 14 amino acids. Deletions cut 3 bases from V and 1 base from J, with 9 bases between. Germline CDR1 and CDR2: SGHAT and FQNNGV.